Reported below is one T cell receptor (beta chain). The sample is drawn from a study of Ad26.COV2.S vaccination and SARS-CoV-2 variants. Study-level background: Participants got Ad26.COV2.S intramuscularly, once or twice 56 days apart.

Treatment denoted: 19 received Ad26.COV2.S at low or high dose, single or two shots; five or six received placebo; per-sample allocation not given. Specimens were obtained on day 63 following the first vaccine or placebo injection. The individual, an adult aged 18-55 years, was a donor in Boston. The CDR3 sequence is 17 residues long. J gave up 6 bases and V 4 bases, and 13 bases lay outside the gene matches. Germline CDR1 SGDLS, CDR2 YYNGEE. Assay: immunoSEQ multiplex PCR; the TCRdb copy retains only in-frame clones and omits some. The repertoire holds 430,000 or so clones, approximately 92% seen once, with 9% to 15% in the top ten.

The chain combines TRBV9 with TRBJ2-2, with 9 bases aligning to TRBD2. The TCR originated in a person between 18 and 59 years old who received the Ad26.COV2.S COVID-19 vaccine or a placebo. The sample consisted of peripheral blood, taken in a trial of Ad26.COV2.S vaccine versus placebo. Here the CDR3 DNA reads TGTGCCAGCAGCCCCAGTAGGTTAGCGGGAGTTCCCGGGGAGCTGTTTTTT. Protein sequence: CASSPSRLAGVPGELFF. The full variable domain, its missing parts supplied by reference TRBV9 and TRBJ2-2, is DSGVTQTPKHLITATGQRVTLRCSPRSGDLSVYWYQQSLDQGLQFLIQYYNGEERAKGNILERFSAQQFPDLHSELNLSSLELGDSALYFCASSPSRLAGVPGELFFGEGSRLTVL.